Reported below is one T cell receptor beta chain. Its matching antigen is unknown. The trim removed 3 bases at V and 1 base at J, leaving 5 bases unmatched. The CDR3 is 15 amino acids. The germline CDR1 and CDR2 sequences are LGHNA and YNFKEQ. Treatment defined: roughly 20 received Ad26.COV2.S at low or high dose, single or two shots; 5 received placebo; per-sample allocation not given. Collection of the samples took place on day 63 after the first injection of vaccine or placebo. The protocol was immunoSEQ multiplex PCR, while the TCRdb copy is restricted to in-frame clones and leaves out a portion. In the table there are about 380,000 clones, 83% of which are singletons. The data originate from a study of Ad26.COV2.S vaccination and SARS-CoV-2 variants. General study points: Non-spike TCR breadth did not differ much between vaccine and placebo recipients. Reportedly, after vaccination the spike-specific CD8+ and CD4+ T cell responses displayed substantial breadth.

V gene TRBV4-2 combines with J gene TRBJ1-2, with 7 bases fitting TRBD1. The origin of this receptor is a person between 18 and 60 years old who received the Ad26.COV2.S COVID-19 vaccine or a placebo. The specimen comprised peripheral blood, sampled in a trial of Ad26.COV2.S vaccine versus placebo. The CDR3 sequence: CASSQRGTDNYGYTF. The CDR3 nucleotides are TGTGCCAGCAGCCAGCGGGGGACAGATAACTATGGCTACACCTTC.